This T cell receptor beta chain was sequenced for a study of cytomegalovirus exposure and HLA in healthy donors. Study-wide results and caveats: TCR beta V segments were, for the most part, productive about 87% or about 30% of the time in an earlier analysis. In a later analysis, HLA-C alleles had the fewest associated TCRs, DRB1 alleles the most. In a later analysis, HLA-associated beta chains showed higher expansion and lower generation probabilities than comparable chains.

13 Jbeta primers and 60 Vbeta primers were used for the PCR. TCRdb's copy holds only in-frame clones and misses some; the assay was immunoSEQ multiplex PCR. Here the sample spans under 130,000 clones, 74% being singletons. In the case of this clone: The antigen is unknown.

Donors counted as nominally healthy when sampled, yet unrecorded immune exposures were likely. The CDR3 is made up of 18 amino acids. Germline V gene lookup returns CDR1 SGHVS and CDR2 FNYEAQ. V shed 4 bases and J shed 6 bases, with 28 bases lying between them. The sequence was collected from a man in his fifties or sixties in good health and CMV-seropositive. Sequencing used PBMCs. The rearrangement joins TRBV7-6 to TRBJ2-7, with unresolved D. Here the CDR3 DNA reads TGTGCCAGCAGCTCACGGAAAAAAAGCGCAGACCATTCCACCGAGCAGTACTTC. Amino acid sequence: CASSSRKKSADHSTEQYF. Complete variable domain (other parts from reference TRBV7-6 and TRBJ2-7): GAGVSQSPRYKVTKRGQDVALRCDPISGHVSLYWYRQALGQGPEFLTYFNYEAQQDKSGLPNDRFSAERPEGSISTLTIQRTEQRDSAMYRCASSSRKKSADHSTEQYFGPGTRLTVT.